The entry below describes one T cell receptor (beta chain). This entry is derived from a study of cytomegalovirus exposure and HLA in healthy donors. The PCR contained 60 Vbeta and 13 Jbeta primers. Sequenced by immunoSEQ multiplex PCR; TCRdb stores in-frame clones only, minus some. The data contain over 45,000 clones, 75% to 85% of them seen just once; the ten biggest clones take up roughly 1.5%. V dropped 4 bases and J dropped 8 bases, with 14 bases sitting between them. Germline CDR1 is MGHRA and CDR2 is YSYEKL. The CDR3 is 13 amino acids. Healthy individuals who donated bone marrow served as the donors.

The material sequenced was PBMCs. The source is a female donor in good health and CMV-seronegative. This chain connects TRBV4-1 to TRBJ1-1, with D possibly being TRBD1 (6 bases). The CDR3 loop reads CASSPKAGGEAFF. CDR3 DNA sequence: TGCGCCAGCAGCCCCAAGGCGGGGGGCGAAGCTTTCTTT.